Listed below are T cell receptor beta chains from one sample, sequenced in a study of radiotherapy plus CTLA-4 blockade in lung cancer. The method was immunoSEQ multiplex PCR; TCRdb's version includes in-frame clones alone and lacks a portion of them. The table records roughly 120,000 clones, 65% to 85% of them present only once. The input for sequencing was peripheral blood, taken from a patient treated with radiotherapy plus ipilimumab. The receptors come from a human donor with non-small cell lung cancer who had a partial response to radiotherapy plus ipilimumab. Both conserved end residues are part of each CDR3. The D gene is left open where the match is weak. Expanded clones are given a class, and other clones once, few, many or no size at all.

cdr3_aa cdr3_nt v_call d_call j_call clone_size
CASSVALYDTEAFF TGTGCCAGCAGCGTAGCTCTATATGACACTGAAGCTTTCTTT TRBV9 - TRBJ1-1 few
CASSLELRAEAFF TGTGCCAGCAGCTTGGAGCTCCGGGCTGAAGCTTTCTTT TRBV5-6 - TRBJ1-1 -
CASSWAERSTDTQYF TGTGCCAGCAGCTGGGCAGAACGAAGCACAGATACGCAGTATTTT TRBV9 - TRBJ2-3 -
CASSSRGRTDTQYF TGTGCCAGCAGCTCCAGGGGGCGAACAGATACGCAGTATTTT TRBV5-6 TRBD1 TRBJ2-3 once
CASSPQTGKNYGYTF TGTGCCAGCTCACCCCAAACAGGGAAGAACTATGGCTACACCTTC TRBV18 - TRBJ1-2 -
CASSQVTGELFF TGTGCCAGCAGCCAAGTAACCGGGGAGCTGTTTTTT TRBV14 - TRBJ2-2 -
CASSIPTGSETQYF TGTGCCAGCAGCATACCGACAGGGTCGGAGACCCAGTACTTC TRBV5-6 TRBD1 TRBJ2-5 -
CASSFHANTGELFF TGTGCCAGCAGCTTCCATGCGAACACCGGGGAGCTGTTTTTT TRBV11-3 - TRBJ2-2 -
CASSEELDRAGNTIYF TGTGCCAGCAGTGAAGAGCTGGACAGGGCTGGAAACACCATATATTTT TRBV6-1 TRBD1 TRBJ1-3 -
CASSLPSGSVGETQYF TGTGCCAGCAGTTTACCTAGCGGGAGTGTTGGAGAGACCCAGTACTTC TRBV28 TRBD2 TRBJ2-5 -
CASSPVRGEKLFF TGTGCCAGCTCACCAGTAAGAGGTGAAAAACTGTTTTTT TRBV18 - TRBJ1-4 -
CASSLGGVEEAFF TGTGCCAGCAGTTTGGGAGGGGTAGAAGAGGCTTTCTTT TRBV28 - TRBJ1-1 -
CASSLTESYEQYF TGTGCCAGCAGCCTCACTGAAAGCTACGAGCAGTACTTC TRBV27 - TRBJ2-7 few
CASSIIVRGPNTEAFF TGTGCCAGTAGTATTATTGTCAGGGGACCGAACACTGAAGCTTTCTTT TRBV19 - TRBJ1-1 -
CASSPTSGESDTQYF TGTGCCAGCTCACCAACTAGCGGAGAGTCAGATACGCAGTATTTT TRBV18 TRBD2 TRBJ2-3 -
CASSSGAEAFF TGTGCCAGCAGCTCCGGTGCCGAAGCTTTCTTT TRBV7-9 - TRBJ1-1 -
CASNSLYGYTF TGTGCCAGTAACAGCCTCTATGGCTACACCTTC TRBV19 - TRBJ1-2 -
CASSLVDSWEEQYF TGCGCCAGCAGCTTGGTGGACAGTTGGGAGGAGCAGTACTTC TRBV5-1 - TRBJ2-7 -
CASRLAGGPYEQYF TGTGCCAGTCGACTAGCGGGAGGGCCTTACGAGCAGTACTTC TRBV5-4 TRBD2 TRBJ2-7 -
CASSETPDRGGQPQHF TGCGCCAGCAGTGAGACTCCAGACAGGGGCGGGCAGCCCCAGCATTTT TRBV10-2 TRBD1 TRBJ1-5 -
CASSLLSSVTQYF TGTGCCAGCAGTTTATTAAGCTCTGTTACGCAGTATTTT TRBV28 - TRBJ2-3 -
CATSRRRTSGNEQFF TGTGCCACCAGCAGAAGGCGGACTAGCGGTAACGAGCAGTTCTTC TRBV15 TRBD2 TRBJ2-1 -
CASSYAAEQYF TGCGCCAGCAGCTATGCGGCAGAGCAGTACTTC TRBV5-1 - TRBJ2-7 -
CSGKTGLATDTQYF TGCAGCGGTAAAACTGGACTAGCCACAGATACGCAGTATTTT TRBV29-1 TRBD2 TRBJ2-3 few
CASSPDGQGGTKNTEAFF TGTGCCAGCAGCCCGGACGGACAGGGGGGGACGAAGAACACTGAAGCTTTCTTT TRBV5-6 TRBD1 TRBJ1-1 -
CASRPTEAYGDGYTF TGTGCCAGCAGGCCGACAGAGGCCTATGGAGATGGCTACACCTTC TRBV2 - TRBJ1-2 -
CASSHQTNTEAFF TGTGCCAGCAGCCATCAGACAAACACTGAAGCTTTCTTT TRBV14 - TRBJ1-1 few
CASRRGERAGDAEAFF TGTGCCAGCAGGCGGGGGGAGAGAGCTGGAGATGCTGAAGCTTTCTTT TRBV9 - TRBJ1-1 -
CAGWTGLREKLFF TGTGCCGGATGGACAGGGTTGCGAGAAAAACTGTTTTTT TRBV2 TRBD1 TRBJ1-4 -
CASSGQAGGEAFF TGTGCCAGCAGTGGACAGGCGGGGGGAGAAGCTTTCTTT TRBV7-3 TRBD1 TRBJ1-1 -
CASSLDSPSSGNTIYF TGCGCCAGCAGCTTGGACAGCCCGAGCTCTGGAAACACCATATATTTT TRBV5-1 - TRBJ1-3 -
CASSHRDRGNSGANVLTF TGTGCCAGCAGCCACCGGGACAGAGGCAACTCTGGGGCCAACGTCCTGACTTTC TRBV5-5 TRBD1 TRBJ2-6 -
CASSSYRDINEQFF TGTGCCAGCAGCTCCTACAGGGATATTAATGAGCAGTTCTTC TRBV13 - TRBJ2-1 -
CASSYSDSSYNEQFF TGTGCCAGCAGCTATAGCGATAGCTCCTACAATGAGCAGTTCTTC TRBV7-3 - TRBJ2-1 -
CASSVGEGDSQQETQYF TGTGCCAGCAGCGTAGGTGAGGGAGACTCCCAGCAAGAGACCCAGTACTTC TRBV9 - TRBJ2-5 -
CASSEGGSSPLHF TGTGCCAGCAGTGAGGGGGGGAGCTCACCCCTCCACTTT TRBV6-1 - TRBJ1-6 -
CASTQGLAGANSYNEQFF TGTGCCAGTACACAGGGACTAGCGGGAGCCAACTCCTACAATGAGCAGTTCTTC TRBV27 TRBD2 TRBJ2-1 -
CASSPTSGRVDEQFF TGCGCCAGCAGCCCTACTAGCGGGAGGGTAGATGAGCAGTTCTTC TRBV5-1 TRBD2 TRBJ2-1 -
CASTSITPSGADTQYF TGTGCCAGTACCTCGATTACACCCTCGGGGGCAGATACGCAGTATTTT TRBV19 - TRBJ2-3 -
CASSFLVSGREVDTQYF TGTGCCAGCAGTTTTCTGGTCAGCGGGAGGGAAGTAGATACGCAGTATTTT TRBV27 TRBD2 TRBJ2-3 -
CASTPRRNLRGNTIYF TGTGCCAGCACTCCTAGGCGTAACCTGAGAGGAAACACCATATATTTT TRBV27 - TRBJ1-3 few
CASSFSASGKLEQFF TGTGCCAGCAGCTTCTCGGCTAGCGGGAAACTTGAGCAGTTCTTC TRBV7-2 TRBD2 TRBJ2-1 -
CASSGRGARTDTQYF TGCGCCAGCAGTGGACGAGGAGCGCGCACAGATACGCAGTATTTT TRBV10-1 - TRBJ2-3 -
CASSKDRGTEAFF TGTGCCAGTTCAAAAGACAGGGGGACTGAAGCTTTCTTT TRBV19 TRBD1 TRBJ1-1 few
CASSPGTGDEKNEKLFF TGTGCCAGCAGCCCCGGGACAGGGGATGAGAAAAATGAAAAACTGTTTTTT TRBV11-3 TRBD1 TRBJ1-4 -
CASSRVAGGLNEQFF TGTGCCAGTAGTAGGGTAGCGGGAGGCTTGAATGAGCAGTTCTTC TRBV19 TRBD2 TRBJ2-1 -
CASRRRQGSYEQYF TGTGCCAGCAGACGAAGACAGGGATCCTACGAGCAGTACTTC TRBV6-1 TRBD1 TRBJ2-7 few
CSAQESRGTDTQYF TGCAGCGCCCAGGAAAGTAGGGGGACAGATACGCAGTATTTT TRBV29-1 - TRBJ2-3 -
CASSPRLDSPLHF TGTGCCAGCAGTCCTCGCCTAGATTCACCCCTCCACTTT TRBV6-1 - TRBJ1-6 -